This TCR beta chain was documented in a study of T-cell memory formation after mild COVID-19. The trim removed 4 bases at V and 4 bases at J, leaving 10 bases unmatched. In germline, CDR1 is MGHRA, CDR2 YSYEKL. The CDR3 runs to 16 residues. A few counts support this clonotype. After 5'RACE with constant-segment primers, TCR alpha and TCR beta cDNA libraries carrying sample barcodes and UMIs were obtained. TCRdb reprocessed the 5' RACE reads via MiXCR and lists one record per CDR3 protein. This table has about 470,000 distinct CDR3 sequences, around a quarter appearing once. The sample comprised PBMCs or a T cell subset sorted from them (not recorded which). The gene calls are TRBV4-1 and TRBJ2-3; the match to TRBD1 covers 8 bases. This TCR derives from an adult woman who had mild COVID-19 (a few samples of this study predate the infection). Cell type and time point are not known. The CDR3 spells CASSPEGRGRADTQYF. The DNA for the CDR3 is TGCGCCAGCAGCCCTGAAGGCAGGGGGCGAGCAGATACGCAGTATTTT.